This T cell receptor beta chain appears in the sequencing data of a study of blood T cell repertoires in COVID-19. Study summary: T cells, B-cell-depleted T cells, or PBMCs provided the cDNA or gDNA that served as material.

This CDR3 region has 13 residues. Germline-derived CDR1 and CDR2 are MNHEY and SVGAGI. The V and J ends lost 6 bases and 6 bases, in that order; junction bases with no gene match: 7. Authors' analysis steps: Reference gene primers were amplified, and this amplification served to estimate nucleated cell counts. Profiling relied on immunoSEQ multiplex PCR, and the TCRdb table lists in-frame clones only, not all of them. That table is the source of V, J and clone size, and D and trimming were worked out from the DNA. The top ten clones hold approximately 5.9% of a sample with around 100,000 clones, approximately 69% of them seen once.

The sequenced material came from peripheral blood. V gene TRBV6-5 combines with J gene TRBJ2-7; TRBD1 matches at 8 bases. This TCR was recovered from an elderly man with acute or convalescent COVID-19. CDR3 region: CASRDRVLFEQYF. The CDR3 DNA follows: TGTGCCAGCAGGGACAGGGTTTTGTTCGAGCAGTACTTC.